These T cell receptor beta chains were read from a single sample in a study of T-cell reconstitution after alpha-beta-depleted transplantation in children. Each CDR3 protein is one row after TCRdb ran MiXCR on the PCR reads. The sample carries roughly 500,000 distinct CDR3 sequences, 9.5% to 15% recorded once. The starting material was PBMCs from the stem cell graft donor, obtained from the stem cell graft. These receptor sequences come from a human donor who donated a stem cell graft to a child with combined immunodeficiency. CDR3s include the opening cysteine and the closing phenylalanine or tryptophan. Each record gives: J gene, D gene, clone size, V gene, CDR3 protein, CDR3 DNA. A D gene is named only where the DNA matches it firmly. A row's size may be missing; if present it is once, few, many or a size class.

J: TRBJ1-1; D: -; size: few; V: TRBV6-2/TRBV6-3; CDR3: CASSYSSSYTEAFF; DNA: TGTGCCAGCAGTTACTCGAGTTCCTACACTGAAGCTTTCTTT
J: TRBJ2-2; D: -; size: many; V: TRBV27; CDR3: CASSLQGGNTGELFF; DNA: TGTGCCAGCAGTTTACAGGGGGGGAACACCGGGGAGCTGTTTTTT
J: TRBJ2-2; D: TRBD1; size: many; V: TRBV12-3/TRBV12-4; CDR3: CASSSQDEGQGASNTGELFF; DNA: TGTGCCAGCAGTTCCCAGGACGAGGGACAGGGGGCATCGAACACCGGGGAGCTGTTTTTT
J: TRBJ2-5; D: -; size: many; V: TRBV20-1; CDR3: CSARDLGRAETQYF; DNA: TGCAGTGCTAGAGATCTGGGCAGGGCTGAGACCCAGTACTTC
J: TRBJ2-3; D: -; size: -; V: TRBV4-2; CDR3: CASSQDRRGGTQYF; DNA: TGTGCCAGCAGCCAAGATCGTAGGGGTGGTACGCAGTATTTT
J: TRBJ2-3; D: -; size: few; V: TRBV7-8; CDR3: CASSPRWLASPDTQYF; DNA: TGTGCCAGCAGCCCCCGATGGTTAGCGTCCCCAGATACGCAGTATTTT
J: TRBJ1-2; D: -; size: few; V: TRBV12-3/TRBV12-4; CDR3: CASTLGGAGYTF; DNA: TGTGCCAGCACCCTCGGGGGGGCTGGCTACACCTTC
J: TRBJ2-5; D: -; size: many; V: TRBV2; CDR3: CASNQRQVQETQYF; DNA: TGTGCCAGCAACCAGCGGCAGGTCCAAGAGACCCAGTACTTC
J: TRBJ2-3; D: -; size: many; V: TRBV12-3/TRBV12-4; CDR3: CASSLGSSTDTQYF; DNA: TGTGCCAGCAGCTTAGGGTCTAGCACAGATACGCAGTATTTT
J: TRBJ2-2; D: -; size: few; V: TRBV19; CDR3: CASSIGGIDTGELFF; DNA: TGTGCCAGTAGTATCGGAGGGATTGACACCGGGGAGCTGTTTTTT
J: TRBJ2-1; D: -; size: many; V: TRBV6-2/TRBV6-3; CDR3: CASSYPLAPASSYNEQFF; DNA: TGTGCCAGCAGTTACCCTCTAGCGCCTGCGAGCTCCTACAATGAGCAGTTCTTC
J: TRBJ2-5; D: TRBD2; size: few; V: TRBV12-3/TRBV12-4; CDR3: CASSLGLAGARGETQYF; DNA: TGTGCCAGCAGTTTAGGTCTAGCGGGAGCCCGGGGGGAGACCCAGTACTTC
J: TRBJ2-1; D: TRBD1; size: -; V: TRBV20-1; CDR3: CRVRGTGESYNEQFF; DNA: TGCAGAGTCAGAGGGACAGGGGAATCCTACAATGAGCAGTTCTTC
J: TRBJ2-7; D: TRBD1; size: -; V: TRBV9; CDR3: CASSVGTGELYEQYF; DNA: TGTGCCAGCAGCGTAGGGACAGGGGAGTTGTACGAGCAGTACTTC
J: TRBJ2-1; D: -; size: many; V: TRBV12-3/TRBV12-4; CDR3: CASSLVGELGNEQFF; DNA: TGTGCCAGCAGTTTGGTAGGTGAATTGGGCAATGAGCAGTTCTTC
J: TRBJ2-1; D: -; size: -; V: TRBV6-1; CDR3: CASRSRLSSYNEQFF; DNA: TGTGCCAGCAGATCGAGACTCAGCTCCTACAATGAGCAGTTCTTC
J: TRBJ2-3; D: -; size: -; V: TRBV20-1; CDR3: CSAPLATDTQYF; DNA: TGCAGTGCGCCCCTGGCCACAGATACGCAGTATTTT
J: TRBJ2-6; D: TRBD2; size: few; V: TRBV3-1; CDR3: CASSNSGLALTGANVLTF; DNA: TGTGCCAGCAGCAACTCGGGACTAGCTTTGACTGGGGCCAACGTCCTGACTTTC
J: TRBJ1-5; D: TRBD1; size: few; V: TRBV20-1; CDR3: CSARAPDRQPQHF; DNA: TGCAGTGCTAGGGCTCCGGACAGGCAGCCCCAGCATTTT
J: TRBJ2-4; D: -; size: -; V: TRBV24-1; CDR3: CATTPPQVDSYLAKNIQYF; DNA: TGTGCCACCACCCCACCTCAGGTAGACAGTTATTTAGCCAAAAACATTCAGTACTTC
J: TRBJ2-1; D: -; size: many; V: TRBV9; CDR3: CASSGQQGTRFF; DNA: TGTGCCAGCAGCGGCCAACAGGGAACGCGCTTCTTC
J: TRBJ2-7; D: -; size: -; V: TRBV7-9; CDR3: CASSPPRVYEQYF; DNA: TGTGCCAGCAGCCCCCCCCGAGTTTACGAGCAGTACTTC
J: TRBJ2-3; D: -; size: -; V: TRBV7-2; CDR3: CASSSADSIGNTDTQYF; DNA: TGTGCCAGCAGTTCCGCCGACTCTATCGGTAACACAGATACGCAGTATTTT
J: TRBJ2-1; D: -; size: -; V: TRBV4-3; CDR3: CASSPSWVVGDEQFF; DNA: TGCGCCAGCAGCCCTTCTTGGGTCGTGGGCGATGAGCAGTTCTTC
J: TRBJ2-3; D: TRBD2; size: few; V: TRBV12-3/TRBV12-4; CDR3: CASSPGRTSTDTQYF; DNA: TGTGCCAGCAGTCCCGGGAGGACTAGCACAGATACGCAGTATTTT
J: TRBJ1-3; D: -; size: -; V: TRBV5-1; CDR3: CASSFAGGSYSGNTIYF; DNA: TGCGCCAGCAGCTTCGCTGGAGGGTCCTACTCTGGAAACACCATATATTTT
J: TRBJ2-7; D: -; size: -; V: TRBV7-2; CDR3: CASSLMGSFEQYF; DNA: TGTGCCAGCAGCTTAATGGGTAGCTTCGAGCAGTACTTC
J: TRBJ2-3; D: -; size: -; V: TRBV6-1; CDR3: CASSDLWEVDTQYF; DNA: TGTGCCAGCAGTGATTTGTGGGAGGTGGATACGCAGTATTTT
J: TRBJ2-5; D: TRBD1; size: many; V: TRBV25-1; CDR3: CASSEDRVLETQYF; DNA: TGTGCCAGCAGTGAAGACAGGGTCCTAGAGACCCAGTACTTC
J: TRBJ2-1; D: -; size: -; V: TRBV4-3; CDR3: CASSLLYEELLYNEQFF; DNA: TGCGCCAGCAGCCTACTCTATGAGGAACTACTCTACAATGAGCAGTTCTTC
J: TRBJ2-1; D: TRBD2; size: many; V: TRBV6-2/TRBV6-3; CDR3: CASSYSGTSVVHEQFF; DNA: TGTGCCAGCAGTTACTCAGGGACTAGCGTGGTTCATGAGCAGTTCTTC
J: TRBJ1-1; D: TRBD1; size: many; V: TRBV29-1; CDR3: CSVEALGQGTEAFF; DNA: TGCAGCGTTGAAGCCCTGGGACAGGGCACTGAAGCTTTCTTT
J: TRBJ2-2; D: -; size: many; V: TRBV29-1; CDR3: CSVEVRALNTGELFF; DNA: TGCAGCGTTGAAGTTCGGGCATTGAACACCGGGGAGCTGTTTTTT
J: TRBJ2-2; D: -; size: few; V: TRBV7-8; CDR3: CASSYSRVNTGELFF; DNA: TGTGCCAGCAGCTATAGTAGGGTTAACACCGGGGAGCTGTTTTTT
J: TRBJ2-7; D: -; size: many; V: TRBV2; CDR3: CASSDWGSYEQYF; DNA: TGTGCCAGCAGTGACTGGGGGAGCTACGAGCAGTACTTC
J: TRBJ2-2; D: -; size: few; V: TRBV5-1; CDR3: CASSFSTWARTGTGELFF; DNA: TGCGCCAGCAGCTTCTCCACCTGGGCCCGAACGGGCACCGGGGAGCTGTTTTTT
J: TRBJ2-5; D: TRBD2; size: few; V: TRBV5-1; CDR3: CASSRLSGSQETQYF; DNA: TGCGCCAGCAGCCGCCTTAGCGGGTCCCAAGAGACCCAGTACTTC
J: TRBJ1-1; D: -; size: -; V: TRBV27; CDR3: CASSGWQEAEAFF; DNA: TGTGCCAGCAGTGGGTGGCAGGAGGCTGAAGCTTTCTTT
J: TRBJ2-7; D: TRBD2; size: -; V: TRBV13; CDR3: CASSAGLATSYEQYF; DNA: TGTGCCAGCAGCGCGGGACTAGCGACGTCCTACGAGCAGTACTTC
J: TRBJ2-7; D: TRBD1; size: few; V: TRBV4-3; CDR3: CASSQGDSSLYEQYF; DNA: TGCGCCAGCAGCCAAGGGGACAGCTCACTCTACGAGCAGTACTTC
J: TRBJ2-1; D: TRBD2; size: -; V: TRBV27; CDR3: CASSFIGFSGLAGGQAYNEQFF; DNA: TGTGCCAGCAGTTTTATCGGGTTTTCAGGACTAGCGGGAGGACAAGCCTACAATGAGCAGTTCTTC
J: TRBJ2-3; D: TRBD1; size: many; V: TRBV19; CDR3: CASSFPDRGSTDTQYF; DNA: TGTGCCAGTAGTTTCCCTGACAGGGGGAGCACAGATACGCAGTATTTT
J: TRBJ1-1; D: -; size: few; V: TRBV6-5; CDR3: CASSYLSMVQMNTEAFF; DNA: TGTGCCAGCAGTTACCTCTCCATGGTCCAGATGAACACTGAAGCTTTCTTT
J: TRBJ2-3; D: TRBD2; size: -; V: TRBV9; CDR3: CASSPRVIAGITDTQYF; DNA: TGTGCCAGCAGCCCTCGCGTGATAGCGGGAATCACAGATACGCAGTATTTT
J: TRBJ2-1; D: TRBD1; size: many; V: TRBV6-5; CDR3: CASRLIPEGQGVDEQFF; DNA: TGTGCCAGCAGACTAATACCTGAGGGACAGGGTGTTGATGAGCAGTTCTTC
J: TRBJ2-1; D: TRBD2; size: few; V: TRBV7-2; CDR3: CASSLMIGRAGNEQFF; DNA: TGTGCCAGCAGCTTAATGATCGGGAGGGCCGGCAATGAGCAGTTCTTC
J: TRBJ2-2; D: TRBD2; size: many; V: TRBV3-1; CDR3: CASSQDRGDTGELFF; DNA: TGTGCCAGCAGCCAAGATCGGGGGGACACCGGGGAGCTGTTTTTT
J: TRBJ2-1; D: -; size: once; V: TRBV4-3; CDR3: CASSQDSWTGEQFF; DNA: TGCGCCAGCAGCCAAGATTCATGGACGGGTGAGCAGTTCTTC
J: TRBJ2-1; D: -; size: -; V: TRBV4-2; CDR3: CASSQVRGGLYNEQFF; DNA: TGTGCCAGCAGCCAAGTTAGGGGGGGGCTCTACAATGAGCAGTTCTTC
J: TRBJ2-7; D: TRBD2; size: many; V: TRBV25-1; CDR3: CATQETSGGYEQYF; DNA: TGTGCCACCCAGGAGACTAGCGGTGGCTACGAGCAGTACTTC
J: TRBJ2-1; D: -; size: many; V: TRBV6-2/TRBV6-3; CDR3: CASSPRWGAIHEQFF; DNA: TGTGCCAGCAGTCCCAGGTGGGGGGCCATCCATGAGCAGTTCTTC
J: TRBJ2-7; D: TRBD1; size: few; V: TRBV12-3/TRBV12-4; CDR3: CASSRTGNNEQYF; DNA: TGTGCCAGCAGTAGGACAGGGAATAACGAGCAGTACTTC
J: TRBJ1-5; D: -; size: many; V: TRBV6-5; CDR3: CASSYEGLSQPQHF; DNA: TGTGCCAGCAGTTACGAGGGATTGAGCCAGCCCCAGCATTTT
J: TRBJ2-3; D: -; size: few; V: TRBV6-5; CDR3: CASSYSRGLFTDTQYF; DNA: TGTGCCAGCAGTTACTCCAGAGGACTTTTCACAGATACGCAGTATTTT
J: TRBJ2-7; D: -; size: few; V: TRBV7-2; CDR3: CASSLGGQLHLGEQYF; DNA: TGTGCCAGCAGCTTAGGGGGGCAGCTACACTTGGGCGAGCAGTACTTC
J: TRBJ2-2; D: TRBD1; size: -; V: TRBV12-3/TRBV12-4; CDR3: CASRAGTGGGGELFF; DNA: TGTGCCAGCAGGGCCGGGACAGGGGGTGGCGGGGAGCTGTTTTTT
J: TRBJ2-3; D: -; size: few; V: TRBV4-2; CDR3: CASSQDPVPDTQYF; DNA: TGTGCCAGCAGCCAAGATCCGGTACCAGATACGCAGTATTTT
J: TRBJ2-1; D: -; size: many; V: TRBV20-1; CDR3: CSAALEASYNEQFF; DNA: TGCAGTGCAGCACTAGAAGCCTCCTACAATGAGCAGTTCTTC